The 26 T cell receptor beta chains listed next were all sequenced from one sample in a study of CD8+ T cells in alopecia areata. The treatment: oral pan-JAK inhibitor, 5-10 mg twice daily. RNA extraction was followed by reverse transcription into cDNA, which acted as the sequencing template. This table comes from immunoSEQ multiplex PCR, and its TCRdb copy is limited to in-frame clones, with some not included. The table lists about 200,000 clones, around two fifths of them singletons. This material consisted of CD4+ T cells sorted from blood, taken at week 34, from a patient treated with tofacitinib. Source of these receptors: a human donor with alopecia areata.

A few counts support this clone. V gene TRBV5-4 combines with J gene TRBJ2-5; D might be TRBD2 (6 bases). The germline gives CDR1 SGHNT, CDR2 YYREEE (reference sequence). V was shortened by 4 bases and J by 3 bases, with 10 bases between the two germline ends. This CDR3 spans 13 amino acids. The CDR3 DNA sequence: TGTGCCAGCAGCCGGGACTGGGAAGAGACCCAGTACTTC. Translation gives CASSRDWEETQYF. The variable domain in full, completed from reference TRBV5-4 and TRBJ2-5, reads ETGVTQSPTHLIKTRGQQVTLRCSSQSGHNTVSWYQQALGQGPQFIFQYYREEENGRGNFPPRFSGLQFPNYSSELNVNALELDDSALYLCASSRDWEETQYFGPGTRLLVL.

V is TRBV5-4 and J is TRBJ1-2, with 8 bases lining up with TRBD1. CDR1 is SGHNT, CDR2 YYREEE, per germline (reference sequence). This CDR3 is built from 15 residues. With 4 bases clipped from V and 2 bases from J, the junction kept 7 bases outside the gene matches. The CDR3 nucleotides are TGTGCCAGCAGCCTCACAGGGGGACCCAACTATGGCTACACCTTC. Translated: CASSLTGGPNYGYTF.

The V gene is TRBV30, the J gene TRBJ1-5; TRBD1 might be the D (5 bases). Germline loops: CDR1 GTSNPN, CDR2 SVGIG (reference sequence). There are 13 residues in the CDR3. CDR3 in DNA: TGTGCATCGGGGCAGGGAGTAAATCAGCCCCAGCATTTT. This sequence encodes CASGQGVNQPQHF.

The chain links TRBV4-2 to TRBJ2-1; 8 bases fit TRBD2. The CDR3 spans 17 residues. V lost 1 base to trimming and J lost 6 bases; unmatched junction nucleotides: 11. CDR1 is LGHNA and CDR2 is YNFKEQ in the germline V gene. CDR3 nucleotide sequence: TGTGCCAGCAGCCAAGGGGCTGTAGGCCGGGGGGGCAATGAGCAGTTCTTC. It encodes CASSQGAVGRGGNEQFF.

This clone was detected a few times. V gene TRBV30 combines with J gene TRBJ1-2, with 7 positions matching TRBD1. The germline gives CDR1 GTSNPN, CDR2 SVGIG (reference sequence). The CDR3 spans 13 residues. The chain's CDR3 is CASGQTTNYGYTF. The DNA of the CDR3 is TGTGCATCGGGACAGACTACTAACTATGGCTACACCTTC.

The chain uses TRBV21-1 and TRBJ2-1; TRBD1, the table's D call, was not compared with the DNA. TRBV21-1 is a known pseudogene. CDR3 length equals 12 residues. CDR3 DNA sequence: TGTGCCAGCAGCAACTACAGCCATGAGCAGTTCTTC. Protein sequence: CASSNYSHEQFF.

The V call is TRBV13, the J call TRBJ2-5, with TRBD2 matching 7 bases. Germline V gene data show CDR1 as PRHDT and CDR2 as FYEKMQ (reference sequence). The ends lost 5 bases at V and 9 bases at J; junction bases unmatched: 6. CDR3 length equals 12 residues. CDR3 DNA sequence: TGTGCCAGCAGCCTGCTGGGGAGGGCCCAGTACTTC. Translating it yields CASSLLGRAQYF.

The rearrangement uses TRBV19 and TRBJ1-5; D perhaps matches TRBD1 (6 bases). Trimming cost V 2 bases and J 2 bases, with 10 bases left between them. CDR1 is LNHDA and CDR2 is SQIVND in the germline V gene (reference sequence). The CDR3 sequence is 15 residues long. The CDR3 loop is CASSIQRTGNQPQHF. CDR3 DNA sequence: TGTGCCAGTAGTATACAACGGACAGGCAATCAGCCCCAGCATTTT.

The V call is TRBV5-1, the J call TRBJ2-1; perhaps TRBD1 as D (6 bases). Germline V gives CDR1 SGHRS, CDR2 YFSETQ. The CDR3 spans 15 residues. V gave up 6 bases and J gave up 5 bases, with 18 bases separating them. CDR3 sequence reads: CASMKGDLIDNEQFF. CDR3 sequence (DNA): TGCGCCAGCATGAAGGGGGACCTTATAGACAATGAGCAGTTCTTC.

The chain uses TRBV29-1 and TRBJ2-2, with TRBD1 as a possible D gene (5 bases). The CDR3 runs to 15 residues. The germline CDR1 and CDR2 sequences are SQVTM and ANQGSEA. V lost 0 bases and J 1 base, leaving 9 bases between the germline ends. DNA of the CDR3: TGCAGCGTTGAAGATTGGGGCAGGAACACCGGGGAGCTGTTTTTT. Encoded protein: CSVEDWGRNTGELFF.

This chain uses TRBV30 with TRBJ1-2, with D perhaps TRBD1 (5 bases). CDR1 is GTSNPN and CDR2 is SVGIG in the germline V gene (reference sequence). This CDR3 is 14 amino acids long. Trimming took off 4 bases at V and 1 base at J, with 13 bases between the two ends. CDR3: CAWTSAGGNYGYTF. The CDR3 bases are TGTGCCTGGACCTCAGCGGGGGGTAACTATGGCTACACCTTC.

The CDR3 DNA reads TGTGCCAGCTCACCAAGTGAAGTCAACTATGGCTACACCTTC. This codes for CASSPSEVNYGYTF. V and J are TRBV18 and TRBJ1-2; D gene uncertain. This CDR3 has 14 residues. Germline assignment: CDR1 KGHSH and CDR2 LQKENI. Trimming took off 2 bases at V and 2 bases at J, with 9 bases between the two ends. Full variable domain (missing parts from reference TRBV18 and TRBJ1-2): NAGVMQNPRHLVRRRGQEARLRCSPMKGHSHVYWYRQLPEEGLKFMVYLQKENIIDESGMPKERFSAEFPKEGPSILRIQQVVRGDSAAYFCASSPSEVNYGYTFGSGTRLTVV.

This clone was picked up a small number of times. V is TRBV19 and J is TRBJ1-5, with unresolved D. The CDR3 covers 14 residues. The V end was cut by 3 bases, the J end by 5 bases, with 11 bases between. The germline V gene has CDR1 LNHDA and CDR2 SQIVND (reference sequence). Here the CDR3 reads CASSMLGKDQPQHF. The CDR3 DNA sequence: TGTGCCAGTAGTATGCTGGGAAAAGATCAGCCCCAGCATTTT.

The chain has TRBV30 and TRBJ1-5; D is ambiguous. Germline CDR1 is GTSNPN and CDR2 is SVGIG (reference sequence). This CDR3 is built from 13 residues. Trimming removed 2 bases at V and 3 bases at J, with 8 bases between. CDR3 in DNA: TGTGCCTGGAGTAGAGACGACAATCAGCCCCAGCATTTT. This encodes CAWSRDDNQPQHF.

This clone occurred a few times. This chain uses TRBV19 with TRBJ2-2; D perhaps matches TRBD1 (6 bases). Germline V gene sequence: CDR1 LNHDA, CDR2 SQIVND (reference sequence). There are 15 residues in the CDR3. The germline V and J ends were trimmed by 7 bases and 5 bases, with 17 bases remaining between them. For the CDR3, the DNA is TGTGCCAGTAATCACCCAAACAGGGAAACCGGGGAGCTGTTTTTT. It codes for CASNHPNRETGELFF.

Details on this clone: Other DNA sequences in this sample translate to the same CDR3. The rearrangement joins TRBV11-1 to TRBJ2-7; 12 bases map to TRBD2. With V trimmed by 2 bases and J by 4 bases, 0 bases remained unmatched. The CDR3 covers 14 residues. From germline, CDR1 is SGHAT and CDR2 FQDESV (reference sequence). CDR3 residues: CASSLLAGGYEQYF. CDR3 coding DNA: TGTGCCAGCAGCTTACTAGCGGGAGGGTACGAGCAGTACTTC.

This clone was counted between two and nine times. The V gene is TRBV6-1, the J gene TRBJ1-1; D is uncertain. Germline CDR1 is MNHNS and CDR2 is SASEGT. Trimming stripped 7 bases from V and 1 base from J, with 7 bases between. The CDR3 extends over 12 amino acids. CDR3 sequence (DNA): TGTGCCAGCAAACGGGGGAACACTGAAGCTTTCTTT. Protein product: CASKRGNTEAFF.

This clone has more than one count but fewer than ten. This chain links TRBV4-2 with TRBJ2-3, with TRBD1 identical over 9 bases. Germline loops: CDR1 LGHNA, CDR2 YNFKEQ. V shed 3 bases, J shed 0 bases, and the junction held 10 bases outside the gene matches. This CDR3 has 18 residues. This CDR3 is CASSHVKGQGTSTDTQYF. The DNA for the CDR3 is TGTGCCAGCAGCCACGTAAAGGGACAGGGAACTAGCACAGATACGCAGTATTTT.

This clone has just a few counts. The genes are TRBV18 and TRBJ1-2; D remains unclear. The CDR3 runs 13 residues. Germline V lookup: CDR1 KGHSH, CDR2 LQKENI. V was cut by 1 base and J by 2 bases, with 5 bases left in between. The CDR3 is CASSPLQNYGYTF. The CDR3 DNA is TGTGCCAGCTCACCACTCCAGAACTATGGCTACACCTTC.

The gene calls are TRBV7-2 and TRBJ1-2; D unclear. The length of the CDR3 is 15 residues. Germline CDR1 reads SGHTA; CDR2 reads FQGNSA. V was pared by 8 bases and J by 0 bases, with 16 bases between. CDR3 in amino acids: CASRHAGKANYGYTF. The CDR3 coding sequence is TGTGCCAGCCGACACGCGGGGAAGGCTAACTATGGCTACACCTTC.

The rearrangement joins TRBV29-1 to TRBJ2-7; D is possibly TRBD1 (6 bases). The germline V gene has CDR1 SQVTM and CDR2 ANQGSEA. V was trimmed by 7 bases and J by 7 bases, leaving 14 bases between them. The CDR3 totals 11 residues. CDR3 nucleotides: TGCAGCGCCTATTACAGGGAAGAGCAGTACTTC. Translation gives CSAYYREEQYF.

V is TRBV7-8 and J is TRBJ2-7, with D hard to call. The CDR3 runs 14 residues. CDR1 is SGHVS, CDR2 FQNEAQ, per germline. V dropped 2 bases and J dropped 6 bases, with 14 bases sitting between them. DNA of the CDR3: TGTGCCAGCAGCTTAAGGGAAAAGATTAGCGAGCAGTACTTC. Its protein product is CASSLREKISEQYF.

CDR3 in DNA: TGTGCCAGCAGCGCCACAGGGGGCTTGCGGGAAAAACTGTTTTTT. This sequence encodes CASSATGGLREKLFF. The V gene is TRBV9, the J gene TRBJ1-4, with 9 positions matching TRBD1. J lost 8 bases, V lost 3 bases, and 8 bases had no gene match. Germline values: CDR1 SGDLS, CDR2 YYNGEE. There are 15 residues in the CDR3.

CDR3 in amino acids: CSVAARVNTEAFF. Written as DNA, the CDR3 is TGCAGCGTTGCGGCCAGGGTGAACACTGAAGCTTTCTTT. The chain links TRBV29-1 to TRBJ1-1; possibly TRBD1 for D (5 bases). The germline V gene encodes CDR1 SQVTM and CDR2 ANQGSEA. The length of the CDR3 is 13 residues. V gave up 4 bases and J gave up 0 bases, with 9 bases separating them.

The V and J genes are TRBV20-1 and TRBJ2-1, with no clear D. The CDR3 loop spans 9 amino acids. The germline V gene has CDR1 DFQATT and CDR2 SNEGSKA (reference sequence). Trimming cost V 3 bases and J 9 bases, with 3 bases left between them. CDR3 in amino acids: CSARGEQFF. DNA for the CDR3: TGCAGTGCTAGGGGTGAGCAGTTCTTC.

There are a few counts of this clone. The chain couples TRBV14 to TRBJ2-7; 9 bases match TRBD1. The V gene end was trimmed by 1 base and the J gene end by 6 bases; junction bases not matched to a gene: 10. The CDR3 loop spans 16 amino acids. Germline V gene data show CDR1 as SGHDN and CDR2 as FVKESK. CDR3 nucleotides: TGTGCCAGCAGCCAAGTATATTGGGACAGGGACGGCGAGCAGTACTTC. Its protein is CASSQVYWDRDGEQYF.